What follows are 32 T cell receptor beta chains derived from one specimen sequenced in a study of regulatory T cells in long-lasting Graves disease. The time point denotes: persistent/refractory GD, antithyroid drugs over 5 years with positive TRAb. Scientists built the TCR library using RNA that was extracted from PBMCs. iRepertoire HTBI primers and Arm-PCR of CDR3 regions built TCR beta libraries. TCRdb reanalysed the multiplex PCR reads using MiXCR and keeps one entry per CDR3 protein. The repertoire holds about 470,000 distinct CDR3 sequences, with less than 25% as singletons. Sequencing used peripheral blood mononuclear cells (PBMCs), obtained when the disease was refractory, from a patient treated with antithyroid drugs. Receptors were obtained from a female donor with Graves disease.

The sample holds a few counts of this clonotype. This chain connects TRBV29-1 to TRBJ2-7; D is undetermined. Germline lookup yields CDR1 SQVTM and CDR2 ANQGSEA. Trimming cost V 8 bases and J 6 bases, with 14 bases left between them. The CDR3 totals 11 residues. In DNA, the CDR3 is TGCAGCTATATACTCCGGGCCGAGCAGTACTTC. Its translation is CSYILRAEQYF.

This clonotype appeared many times. This chain uses TRBV27 with TRBJ1-1; D remains unclear. Trimming took off 5 bases at V and 2 bases at J, with 12 bases between the two ends. Germline lookup yields CDR1 MNHEY and CDR2 SMNVEV (reference sequence). The CDR3 sequence is 14 residues long. This chain's CDR3 is CASSVQPGNTEAFF. As DNA, the CDR3 is TGTGCCAGCAGTGTACAGCCCGGAAACACTGAAGCTTTCTTT.

This clonotype was detected many times. This rearrangement joins TRBV20-1 to TRBJ2-5, with TRBD2 as a possible D gene (5 bases). V lost 6 bases and J lost 2, with 13 bases in between. The CDR3 sequence is 13 residues long. CDR1 is DFQATT and CDR2 is SNEGSKA in the germline V gene (reference sequence). The CDR3 sequence is CSADPEGQETQYF. The CDR3 DNA is TGCAGTGCAGACCCCGAGGGACAAGAGACCCAGTACTTC.

This clonotype was found a few times. The chain links TRBV20-1 to TRBJ2-7; a weak D match, TRBD2 (5 bases). This CDR3 has 14 amino acids. Germline V lookup: CDR1 DFQATT, CDR2 SNEGSKA (reference sequence). The V end lost 3 bases, the J end lost 1 base, and 13 bases lay between the germline ends. The chain's CDR3 is CSARRRVLSYEQYF. CDR3 nucleotides: TGCAGTGCTAGGCGGCGGGTTCTATCCTACGAGCAGTACTTC.

This clonotype was seen a few times. The chain combines TRBV11-2 with TRBJ1-1; TRBD1 agrees at 7 bases. The CDR3 runs 15 residues. V lost 2 bases and J lost 3; bases outside the gene matches: 6. CDR1 is SGHAT, CDR2 FQNNGV, per germline. The CDR3 loop reads CASSLSAGGDTEAFF. In nucleotides, the CDR3 is TGTGCCAGCAGCTTATCCGCAGGGGGTGACACTGAAGCTTTCTTT.

In this sample, this clonotype turned up once. The V gene is TRBV4-3, the J gene TRBJ1-1; D call uncertain. This CDR3 is 16 amino acids long. V shed 0 bases and J shed 1 base, with 12 bases lying between them. Germline V lookup: CDR1 LGHNA, CDR2 YSLEER. The CDR3: CASSQDLGDWNTEAFF. CDR3 in DNA: TGCGCCAGCAGCCAAGACTTAGGCGATTGGAACACTGAAGCTTTCTTT.

V usage is TRBV5-1 and J usage is TRBJ1-4; no clear D gene. The length of the CDR3 is 15 residues. V dropped 4 bases and J dropped 5 bases, with 15 bases sitting between them. Germline CDR1 reads SGHRS; CDR2 reads YFSETQ. The CDR3 reads CASSSRLLRNEKLFF. DNA of the CDR3: TGCGCCAGCAGCAGCCGCCTGCTGCGAAATGAAAAACTGTTTTTT.

The V call is TRBV7-2, the J call TRBJ1-2, with 7 bases that match TRBD1. Unmatched junction bases numbered 15, after V lost 7 bases and J lost 10 bases. CDR3 length: 14 amino acids. Germline V gene lookup returns CDR1 SGHTA and CDR2 FQGNSA. CDR3 residues: CASTFLRDSVDYTF. In nucleotides, the CDR3 is TGTGCCAGCACCTTTCTCCGGGACAGTGTCGACTACACCTTC.

The chain carries TRBV30 and TRBJ2-5; D gene uncertain. V lost 4 bases and J lost 5, with 14 bases in between. The CDR3 is 13 residues long. Germline CDR1 GTSNPN, CDR2 SVGIG (reference sequence). The CDR3 here is CAWTDGLLETQYF. CDR3 nucleotides: TGTGCCTGGACGGACGGTCTGCTGGAGACCCAGTACTTC. Supplemented by reference TRBV30 and TRBJ2-5, the full variable domain reads SQTIHQWPATLVQPVGSPLSLECTVEGTSNPNLYWYRQAAGRGLQLLFYSVGIGQISSEVPQNLSASRPQDRQFILSSKKLLLSDSGFYLCAWTDGLLETQYFGPGTRLLVL.

This clonotype was recorded at least ten times. This chain joins TRBV12-5 and TRBJ2-2, with 9 bases matching TRBD2. Losses at the gene ends were 3 bases for V and 2 bases for J; bases not matched to a gene: 4. Germline CDR1 LGHNT, CDR2 FRNRAP. CDR3 length: 16 residues. The CDR3 loop is CASGLMGLANTGELFF. The CDR3 coding sequence is TGTGCTAGTGGTTTAATGGGACTAGCAAACACCGGGGAGCTGTTTTTT.

This clonotype was counted a few times. V gene TRBV7-9 combines with J gene TRBJ1-2, with D unresolved. With 1 base removed from V and 5 bases from J, the gap between germline ends came to 8 bases. The CDR3 covers 13 residues. The germline V gene encodes CDR1 SEHNR and CDR2 FQNEAQ (reference sequence). CDR3 sequence (DNA): TGTGCCAGCAGCTTAGAACAGCGTTATGGCTACACCTTC. This encodes CASSLEQRYGYTF. The full variable domain, its missing parts supplied by reference TRBV7-9 and TRBJ1-2, is DTGVSQNPRHKITKRGQNVTFRCDPISEHNRLYWYRQTLGQGPEFLTYFQNEAQLEKSRLLSDRFSAERPKGSFSTLEIQRTEQGDSAMYLCASSLEQRYGYTFGSGTRLTVV.

This clonotype was seen only a few times. V is TRBV4-3 and J is TRBJ2-7; TRBD1 aligns across 10 bases. With V trimmed by 3 bases and J by 2 bases, 4 bases remained unmatched. The germline CDR1 and CDR2 sequences are LGHNA and YSLEER. The CDR3 consists of 15 residues. The chain's CDR3 is CASSHHGQGAYEQYF. In nucleotides, the CDR3 is TGCGCCAGCAGCCACCATGGACAGGGGGCCTACGAGCAGTACTTC.

V and J are TRBV4-2 and TRBJ2-7; no firm D call. The germline V and J ends were trimmed by 0 bases and 0 bases, with 12 bases remaining between them. This CDR3 comprises 16 residues. Germline values: CDR1 LGHNA, CDR2 YNFKEQ. The CDR3 DNA is TGTGCCAGCAGCCAAGACAGTAGGCAGAGCTCCTACGAGCAGTACTTC. Amino acid sequence: CASSQDSRQSSYEQYF.

There are many counts of this clonotype. V usage is TRBV6-1 and J usage is TRBJ1-1; D is perhaps TRBD1 (6 bases). V gave up 8 bases and J gave up 3 bases, with 13 bases separating them. The CDR3 length is 13 residues. The germline V gene has CDR1 MNHNS and CDR2 SASEGT. The CDR3 DNA follows: TGTGCCAGCCAAACAGGGCCTTACACTGAAGCTTTCTTT. This translates into CASQTGPYTEAFF.

This clonotype was observed a handful of times. This sequence joins TRBV7-9 and TRBJ2-2; possible D gene TRBD2, 6 bases. V was shortened by 4 bases and J by 6 bases, with 18 bases between the two germline ends. CDR3 length: 16 residues. CDR1 is SEHNR, CDR2 FQNEAQ, per germline (reference sequence). The CDR3 region has the DNA TGTGCCAGCAGCTCTACGAGCGGGTCGCGATCCGGGGAGCTGTTTTTT. It encodes CASSSTSGSRSGELFF.

This clonotype was recorded many times. J is TRBJ2-5 and V is TRBV7-9; a possible D gene is TRBD1 (6 bases). Per germline, CDR1 SEHNR and CDR2 FQNEAQ (reference sequence). Deletions cut 5 bases from V and 3 bases from J, with 16 bases between. The CDR3 extends over 15 amino acids. The CDR3 sequence is CASSLTGSWEETQYF. In DNA form, the CDR3 reads TGTGCCAGCAGCCTTACAGGGTCCTGGGAAGAGACCCAGTACTTC.

In its sample, this clonotype was seen many times. This chain uses TRBV24-1 with TRBJ2-5; the D is unclear. Germline CDR1 KGHDR, CDR2 SFDVKD. With 2 bases removed from V and 1 base from J, the gap between germline ends came to 10 bases. This CDR3 spans 15 amino acids. The CDR3 spells CATSDSRHSQETQYF. The CDR3 coding sequence is TGTGCCACCAGTGATTCTCGACACAGCCAAGAGACCCAGTACTTC.

In this sample, this clonotype turned up a few times. CDR3 sequence (DNA): TGTGCCAGCGGGTCGTTCCCCGGACTCACTCCTTACGAGCAGTACTTC. This codes for CASGSFPGLTPYEQYF. V gene TRBV6-2 or TRBV6-3 combines with J gene TRBJ2-7; D perhaps matches TRBD2 (5 bases). The CDR3 sequence is 16 residues long. The germline V and J ends were trimmed by 8 bases and 4 bases, with 24 bases remaining between them. Germline CDR1 is MNHEY and CDR2 is SVGEGT.

This sequence joins TRBV6-1 and TRBJ2-7; the D gene is possibly TRBD1 (5 bases). V was clipped by 4 bases and J by 2 bases, with 12 bases between them. Germline-derived CDR1 and CDR2 are MNHNS and SASEGT. The CDR3 has 14 residues. DNA for the CDR3: TGTGCCAGCAGTGCCACGGACAACCCCTACGAGCAGTACTTC. Protein product: CASSATDNPYEQYF.

This clonotype has only a few counts. The chain joins TRBV7-8 to TRBJ2-7; D is possibly TRBD2 (6 bases). Trimming took 5 bases from V and 2 from J, leaving 16 bases between them. Germline loops: CDR1 SGHVS, CDR2 FQNEAQ. The CDR3 contains 15 residues. The CDR3: CASSPRRGLPYEQYF. Here the CDR3 DNA reads TGTGCCAGCAGCCCCCGGCGGGGACTGCCCTACGAGCAGTACTTC.

This clonotype was seen a few times. This rearrangement joins TRBV20-1 to TRBJ2-7, with D possibly TRBD2 on 6 matching bases. The CDR3 has 13 residues. The germline V gene encodes CDR1 DFQATT and CDR2 SNEGSKA (reference sequence). Trimming removed 1 base from V and 7 bases from J, with 14 bases in between. This CDR3 reads CSARVTGVGEQYF. The CDR3 DNA follows: TGCAGTGCTAGAGTAACGGGGGTCGGGGAGCAGTACTTC.

The genes are TRBV6-2 or TRBV6-3 and TRBJ2-1; perhaps TRBD1 as D (6 bases). Looked up from germline, CDR1 is MNHEY and CDR2 is SVGEGT. The CDR3 has 15 amino acids. V was clipped by 2 bases and J by 8 bases, with 16 bases between them. CDR3 coding DNA: TGTGCCAGCAGTTACGAGGGACACTCTTCGGATGAGCAGTTCTTC. It yields the protein CASSYEGHSSDEQFF.

This clonotype showed up many times. The gene calls are TRBV7-2 and TRBJ2-1; 8 bases match TRBD2. V shed 5 bases, J shed 3 bases, and the junction held 12 bases outside the gene matches. Germline CDR1 is SGHTA and CDR2 is FQGNSA. The CDR3 is 17 residues long. The CDR3 here is CASSLDRGLANYNEQFF. The CDR3, as DNA: TGTGCCAGCAGCCTCGACCGAGGACTAGCTAACTACAATGAGCAGTTCTTC.

The chain's CDR3 is CSARDLAASYEQYF. The CDR3 nucleotides are TGCAGTGCTAGAGATCTAGCGGCCTCCTACGAGCAGTACTTC. The V and J genes are TRBV20-1 and TRBJ2-7; 7 bases match TRBD2. This CDR3 is built from 14 residues. J lost 0 bases, V lost 0 bases, and 2 bases had no gene match. Germline V gene sequence: CDR1 DFQATT, CDR2 SNEGSKA (reference sequence).

This clonotype occurred many times. The gene calls are TRBV27 and TRBJ1-4; TRBD1 might be the D (6 bases). The CDR3 is 15 amino acids. Germline V lookup: CDR1 MNHEY, CDR2 SMNVEV (reference sequence). V gave up 5 bases and J gave up 6 bases, with 16 bases separating them. In DNA, the CDR3 is TGTGCCAGCAGTGTCACCGGGACATCCGATGAAAAACTGTTTTTT. This encodes CASSVTGTSDEKLFF. The full variable domain, with the rest looked up from reference TRBV27 and TRBJ1-4, is EAQVTQNPRYLITVTGKKLTVTCSQNMNHEYMSWYRQDPGLGLRQIYYSMNVEVTDKGDVPEGYKVSRKEKRNFPLILESPSPNQTSLYFCASSVTGTSDEKLFFGSGTQLSVL.

In this sample, this clonotype turned up a few times. The genes are TRBV20-1 and TRBJ2-7; D is uncertain. This CDR3 is built from 13 residues. Trimming cost V 0 bases and J 1 base, with 7 bases left between them. CDR1 and CDR2 (germline): DFQATT, SNEGSKA (reference sequence). The CDR3 DNA sequence: TGCAGTGCTAGAGATCCCCAGTCCTACGAGCAGTACTTC. It yields the protein CSARDPQSYEQYF.

Comments on this clonotype: A read error may produce the germline difference seen at one junction end. The V call is TRBV20-1, the J call TRBJ1-1; the match to TRBD1 covers 10 bases. Per the germline V gene, CDR1 is DFQATT and CDR2 is SNEGSKA (reference sequence). This CDR3 contains 12 residues. The CDR3 DNA reads as TGCAGTGCTAGAGGGACAGGGGGAGTCGATATCTTT. Residues: CSARGTGGVDIF.

The rearrangement joins TRBV18 to TRBJ1-5; D is perhaps TRBD1 (5 bases). The CDR3 has 15 amino acids. Germline V lookup: CDR1 KGHSH, CDR2 LQKENI. With 3 bases removed from V and 4 bases from J, the gap between germline ends came to 13 bases. The CDR3 DNA reads TGTGCCAGCTCACCTCCGGGAGGGGCAAATCAGCCCCAGCATTTT. Protein: CASSPPGGANQPQHF.

This clonotype was seen more than once but under ten times. Its ends do not fully match the called genes, so a read error is possible. The rearrangement joins TRBV5-1 to TRBJ1-1; 9 bases align to TRBD1. Per the germline V gene, CDR1 is SGHRS and CDR2 is YFSETQ. This CDR3 has 15 residues. In DNA, the CDR3 is TGTGCCAGCAGCTTGGGGGGACAGGGCGGAACTGAAGCTTTCTTT. Translation: CASSLGGQGGTEAFF.

On this clonotype itself: Given a far larger clone just one base away, this is likely a sequencing read error. The chain joins TRBV7-8 to TRBJ2-5; perhaps TRBD2 as D (6 bases). The germline CDR1 and CDR2 sequences are SGHVS and FQNEAQ. The CDR3 runs to 15 residues. DNA of the CDR3: TGTGCCAGCAGCTTAAGTAGCGGATACCAAGAGGCCCAGTACTTC. The encoded protein is CASSLSSGYQEAQYF.

This clonotype showed up many times. The CDR3 spells CSVRPGPQEAFF. The CDR3 DNA sequence: TGCAGCGTCCGTCCGGGACCACAGGAAGCTTTCTTT. This sequence joins TRBV29-1 and TRBJ1-1; D may be TRBD1 (5 bases). CDR3 length: 12 amino acids. V lost 6 bases to trimming and J lost 8 bases, with 16 bases between them. Per the germline V gene, CDR1 is SQVTM and CDR2 is ANQGSEA.

This clonotype has a count of ten or more. The chain joins TRBV6-5 to TRBJ2-5; 8 positions match TRBD2. The V segment lost 2 bases and the J segment 2 bases; nucleotides outside the gene matches: 1. Germline CDR1 is MNHEY and CDR2 is SVGAGI. The CDR3 spans 14 residues. CDR3: CASSYTSGQETQYF. DNA of the CDR3: TGTGCCAGCAGTTACACTAGCGGACAAGAGACCCAGTACTTC.